This entry describes one TCR beta chain. Its antigen is as yet unknown. The V segment lost 5 bases and the J segment 3 bases; nucleotides outside the gene matches: 9. The CDR3 contains 15 residues. CDR1 and CDR2 (germline): DFQATT, SNEGSKA (reference sequence). This sample is drawn from a study of post-analysis software for immune sequencing data. Study outcomes and limitations: Diversity measured as normalized Chao1 was significantly lower in multiple sclerosis patients than in controls. Five or six TRBV segments were significantly more frequent in patients than in controls. TRBV5-6, TRBV5-1 and TRBV20-1 were among these segments. Samples prepared in the same batch strongly co-clustered by F measure.

Unique molecular identifiers were present in the TCR beta cDNA libraries. There were roughly 1 to 11 million T cells, and 480,000 or so cDNA molecules came from them. TCRdb passed the PCR reads through MiXCR, listing each CDR3 protein once. The table has 750,000 to 950,000 distinct CDR3 sequences, approximately 50% seen once; the top ten hold approximately 4.4%. What was sequenced was blood. This chain joins TRBV20-1 and TRBJ2-3, with 9 bases matching TRBD2. This sequence was found in a girl aged 10-17 years with multiple sclerosis. The CDR3 DNA is TGCAGTGCTGCTGGGGCGGGAGGGGCAACAGATACGCAGTATTTT. Residues: CSAAGAGGATDTQYF.